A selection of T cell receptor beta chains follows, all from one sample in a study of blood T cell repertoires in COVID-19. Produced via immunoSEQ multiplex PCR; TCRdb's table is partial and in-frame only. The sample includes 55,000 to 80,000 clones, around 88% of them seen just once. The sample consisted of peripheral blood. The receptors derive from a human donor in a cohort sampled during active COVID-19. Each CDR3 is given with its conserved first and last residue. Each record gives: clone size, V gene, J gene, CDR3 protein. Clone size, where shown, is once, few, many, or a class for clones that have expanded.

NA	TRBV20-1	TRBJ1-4	CSASGQVNEKLFF
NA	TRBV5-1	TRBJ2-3	CASSLGMTGVSTDTQYF
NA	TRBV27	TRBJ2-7	CASSFLDTSSYEQYF
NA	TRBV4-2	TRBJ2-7	CASSQDRVAYEQYF
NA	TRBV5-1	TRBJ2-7	CASSFRTSGVGLYEQYF
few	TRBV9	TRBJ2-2	CASSEPGTGGTGELFF
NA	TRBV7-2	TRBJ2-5	CASSTNTGGQETQYF
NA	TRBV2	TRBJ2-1	CASSEMGLAAYNEQFF
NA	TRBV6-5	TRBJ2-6	CASSYSDRGGANVLTF
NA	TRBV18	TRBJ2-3	CASSTTGGNTDTQYF
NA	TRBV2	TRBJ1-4	CASTPERRDEKLFF
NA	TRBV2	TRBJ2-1	CASSEQVEISYNEQFF
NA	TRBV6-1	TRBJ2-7	CASSESPTVSYEQYF
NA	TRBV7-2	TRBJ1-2	CASSLKQGASYGYTF
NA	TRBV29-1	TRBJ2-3	CSAYGGQGADTQYF
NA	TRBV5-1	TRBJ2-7	CASSPRSWDRTYEQYF
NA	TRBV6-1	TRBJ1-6	CASSESGTAGAALHF
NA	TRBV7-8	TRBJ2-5	CASSFDYLQETQYF
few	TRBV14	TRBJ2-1	CASSQVGRTRNEQFF
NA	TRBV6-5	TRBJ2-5	CASSYGQGLTETQYF
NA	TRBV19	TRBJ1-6	CASSIRGDNSPLHF
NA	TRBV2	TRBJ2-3	CASRRRTGIGTDTQYF
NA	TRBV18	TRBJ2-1	CASSPNSYYNEQFF
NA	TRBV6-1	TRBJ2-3	CASSERLAGDTQYF
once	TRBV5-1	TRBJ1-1	CASTSGVEATEAFF
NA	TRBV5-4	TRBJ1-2	CASSSDRGKSYGYTF
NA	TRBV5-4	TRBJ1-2	CASSAGQARDYGYTF
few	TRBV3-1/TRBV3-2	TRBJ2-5	CASSQEVRTEETQYF
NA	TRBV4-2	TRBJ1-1	CASCADRDTEAFF
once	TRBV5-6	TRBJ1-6	CASSFGTGWDSPLHF
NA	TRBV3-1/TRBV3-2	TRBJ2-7	CASSQVEYEQYF
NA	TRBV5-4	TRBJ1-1	CASSFNIQNTEAFF